A selection of T cell receptor beta chains follows, all from one sample in a study of cytomegalovirus exposure and HLA in healthy donors. Assay used: immunoSEQ multiplex PCR; TCRdb lists only in-frame clones, some missing. The sample holds 100,000 to 150,000 clones, approximately 80% seen once. The sequenced sample was PBMCs. The source of these receptors is a man aged 18-30 years in good health and CMV-seronegative. CDR3s include the opening cysteine and the closing phenylalanine or tryptophan. D genes are given only for firm matches. The listing skips clone size in some rows; elsewhere it reads once, few, many or a size class.

abundance,d_gene,v_gene,j_gene,CDR3aa,CDR3nt
NA,NA,TRBV4-2,TRBJ2-3,CASSPSARDLSTDTQYF,TGTGCCAGCAGCCCCTCTGCGCGGGACCTCTCCACAGATACGCAGTATTTT
NA,NA,TRBV14,TRBJ2-7,CASSLGGSGLGEQYF,TGTGCCAGCAGCCTGGGGGGTAGCGGCTTAGGGGAGCAGTACTTC
NA,TRBD1,TRBV2,TRBJ1-2,CASSGRTGGSNYGYTF,TGTGCCAGCAGCGGTAGGACAGGGGGATCCAACTATGGCTACACCTTC
NA,NA,TRBV27,TRBJ1-5,CASSLWGVFQPQHF,TGTGCCAGCAGTTTATGGGGGGTGTTTCAGCCCCAGCATTTT
NA,NA,TRBV6-1,TRBJ1-1,CASSAADGVGTEAFF,TGTGCCAGCAGCGCCGCTGACGGGGTGGGTACTGAAGCTTTCTTT
NA,NA,TRBV4-3,TRBJ1-4,CASSQDSGRGNEKLFF,TGCGCCAGCAGCCAAGATTCGGGCAGGGGCAATGAAAAACTGTTTTTT
NA,TRBD2,TRBV6-4,TRBJ2-5,CASSRTSGGTETQYF,TGTGCCAGCAGTAGGACTAGCGGGGGGACGGAGACCCAGTACTTC
NA,NA,TRBV7-2,TRBJ1-2,CAGSGAYGYTF,TGTGCCGGCAGCGGGGCCTATGGCTACACCTTC
NA,TRBD2,TRBV4-3,TRBJ2-1,CASSLRLAGGHNEQFF,TGCGCCAGCAGCCTACGACTAGCGGGGGGGCACAATGAGCAGTTCTTC
NA,NA,TRBV27,TRBJ2-7,CASSPSFGREEQYF,TGTGCCAGCAGCCCTTCGTTTGGCAGGGAAGAGCAGTACTTC
once,NA,TRBV12-5,TRBJ2-3,CASGFRLGGDTQYF,TGTGCTAGTGGTTTTAGACTGGGGGGAGATACGCAGTATTTT
NA,TRBD1,TRBV5-1,TRBJ2-3,CASSFRQGSDTQYF,TGCGCCAGCAGCTTCCGACAGGGATCAGATACGCAGTATTTT
NA,TRBD1,TRBV27,TRBJ2-5,CASNRDRGREWPQYF,TGTGCATCGAACAGGGACAGGGGGCGCGAGTGGCCCCAGTACTTC
NA,NA,TRBV19,TRBJ1-1,CASSIGEVEAFF,TGTGCCAGTAGTATAGGGGAGGTTGAAGCTTTCTTT
NA,NA,TRBV7-2,TRBJ2-2,CASSPAPSGGRWGGELFF,TGTGCCAGCAGCCCGGCCCCCTCCGGGGGGCGGTGGGGCGGGGAGCTGTTTTTT
NA,TRBD1,TRBV16,TRBJ1-2,CASSHLSTGGKLEVFGYTF,TGTGCCAGCAGCCACTTATCGACAGGGGGCAAATTAGAGGTCTTTGGCTACACCTTC
few,NA,TRBV9,TRBJ2-6,CASIGSAGSGANVLTF,TGTGCCAGCATAGGGTCGGCGGGCTCTGGGGCCAACGTCCTGACTTTC
NA,NA,TRBV28,TRBJ1-5,CASRPTGLGQPQHF,TGTGCCAGCAGGCCTACAGGATTGGGTCAGCCCCAGCATTTT
NA,NA,TRBV28,TRBJ2-7,CASVGRAYEQYF,TGTGCCAGCGTAGGCAGGGCCTACGAGCAGTACTTC
NA,TRBD2,TRBV7-2,TRBJ2-3,CASSFGLAVTDTQYF,TGTGCCAGCAGCTTTGGACTAGCGGTAACAGATACGCAGTATTTT
NA,NA,TRBV11-2,TRBJ2-3,CASSLDGGATDTQYF,TGTGCCAGCAGCTTAGATGGTGGGGCCACAGATACGCAGTATTTT
NA,NA,TRBV9,TRBJ2-1,CASSVVGDNEQFF,TGTGCCAGCAGCGTAGTAGGAGACAATGAGCAGTTCTTC
once,TRBD1,TRBV4-1,TRBJ2-7,CASRDRQGMSYEQYF,TGCGCCAGCAGAGACAGACAGGGAATGAGCTACGAGCAGTACTTC
NA,TRBD1,TRBV29-1,TRBJ2-2,CSGTVRGWNTGELFF,TGCAGCGGGACTGTCAGGGGGTGGAACACCGGGGAGCTGTTTTTT
once,NA,TRBV27,TRBJ2-7,CASSYGGRGVSIYEQYF,TGTGCCAGCTCCTACGGAGGGCGCGGGGTTAGTATTTACGAGCAGTACTTC
NA,NA,TRBV30,TRBJ1-2,CAWSEPERDTERAAVQNYGYTF,TGTGCCTGGAGTGAACCCGAGCGGGACACGGAGAGAGCCGCGGTTCAGAACTATGGCTACACCTTC
NA,NA,TRBV30,TRBJ1-5,CAWSGKRLQNQPQHF,TGTGCCTGGAGCGGGAAGAGGCTCCAGAATCAGCCCCAGCATTTT
NA,TRBD1,TRBV19,TRBJ2-3,CASSILTGLGDTQYF,TGTGCCAGTAGTATCCTGACAGGGCTGGGGGATACGCAGTATTTT
NA,TRBD1,TRBV15,TRBJ1-1,CATSRGTGDAFF,TGTGCCACCAGCAGAGGTACAGGGGACGCTTTCTTT